The 10 T cell receptor beta chains listed next were all sequenced from one sample in a study of beta chain features in type 1 diabetes. General study results and limits: Moderate yet significant TCRB CDR3 shortening was seen in Type 1 diabetes patients in all four CD4+ subsets.

These receptors' antigens are unknown. cDNA synthesis used the whole RNA isolate, giving expressed TCRB sequences. Sequencing used immunoSEQ multiplex PCR; TCRdb keeps in-frame clones, though not all of them. The table shows about 28,000 clones, with almost 65% occurring only once. The material sequenced was Tregs from blood. The receptors here all came from a woman aged 25 to 39 with type 1 diabetes.

The gene calls are TRBV28 and TRBJ2-1; no clear D. Germline V CDR1 and CDR2: MDHEN, SYDVKM. Between the trimmed V and J ends, which lost 4 bases and 0 bases, there was a span of 4 bases. CDR3 size: 13 residues. The CDR3 is CASSSYSYNEQFF. CDR3 nucleotide sequence: TGTGCCAGCAGTTCCTACTCCTACAATGAGCAGTTCTTC.

V usage is TRBV19 and J usage is TRBJ1-4; 9 positions match TRBD1. Per germline, CDR1 LNHDA and CDR2 SQIVND (reference sequence). V was clipped by 7 bases and J by 8 bases; unmatched bases: 5. This CDR3 has 13 residues. In nucleotides, the CDR3 is TGTGCCAGTACGGGACAGGGTTTAGAAAAACTGTTTTTT. Protein: CASTGQGLEKLFF.

This chain connects TRBV5-1 to TRBJ2-7; 9 bases match TRBD2. The J segment lost 4 bases and the V segment lost 0 bases, leaving 5 bases of the junction unmatched. This CDR3 comprises 15 residues. Per the germline V gene, CDR1 is SGHRS and CDR2 is YFSETQ. The CDR3 region is CASSLAELAGYEQYF. The CDR3 coding sequence is TGCGCCAGCAGCTTGGCAGAGCTAGCGGGGTACGAGCAGTACTTC.

This clone is a singleton in its sample. This chain uses TRBV7-2 with TRBJ2-1; D not certain. Germline V CDR1 and CDR2: SGHTA, FQGNSA. CDR3 length: 14 amino acids. V was clipped by 2 bases and J by 9 bases, with 14 bases between them. The CDR3 protein is CASSLYVRAGEQFF. For the CDR3, the DNA is TGTGCCAGCAGCTTATACGTCCGAGCCGGTGAGCAGTTCTTC.

This chain links TRBV4-2 with TRBJ2-7; 8 bases match TRBD2. Germline V lookup: CDR1 LGHNA, CDR2 YNFKEQ. This CDR3 has 15 residues. The V gene end was trimmed by 3 bases and the J gene end by 2 bases; junction bases not matched to a gene: 6. In nucleotides, the CDR3 is TGTGCCAGCAGCCATCAACTAGCGGCCCCCTACGAGCAGTACTTC. Protein: CASSHQLAAPYEQYF.

The J gene is TRBJ2-5, the V gene TRBV2; unclear D gene. CDR1 is SNHLY and CDR2 is FYNNEI in the germline V gene. The germline V and J ends were trimmed by 5 bases and 2 bases, with 9 bases remaining between them. This CDR3 contains 13 residues. The DNA of the CDR3 is TGTGCCAGCAGTATTGGGCATCAAGAGACCCAGTACTTC. This gives the protein CASSIGHQETQYF.

This clone showed up just a few times. The chain joins TRBV2 to TRBJ2-7; D gene uncertain. V was shortened by 3 bases and J by 0 bases, with 6 bases between the two germline ends. Germline lookup yields CDR1 SNHLY and CDR2 FYNNEI. The CDR3 extends over 13 amino acids. In DNA, the CDR3 is TGTGCCAGCAGTGACATTTCCTCCTACGAGCAGTACTTC. Translated: CASSDISSYEQYF.

V gene TRBV7-3 combines with J gene TRBJ1-5, with D possibly matching TRBD1 (6 bases). The V end lost 5 bases, the J end lost 7 bases, and 12 bases lay between the germline ends. From germline, CDR1 is SGHTA and CDR2 FQGTGA. This CDR3 is 13 amino acids long. The CDR3 nucleotides read TGTGCCAGCAGCACCCAAGGGGGACAGCCCCAGCATTTT. Its protein is CASSTQGGQPQHF.

The rearrangement uses TRBV6-1 and TRBJ1-1; D perhaps matches TRBD1 (5 bases). Germline V gene sequence: CDR1 MNHNS, CDR2 SASEGT. CDR3 size: 15 residues. Trimming removed 7 bases at V and 3 bases at J, with 18 bases between. The CDR3 loop is CASKPQGNSDTEAFF. The DNA of the CDR3 is TGTGCCAGCAAGCCCCAGGGTAATTCGGACACTGAAGCTTTCTTT.

This rearrangement joins TRBV7-2 to TRBJ2-5, with TRBD2 matching over 7 bases. J lost 11 bases, V lost 1 base, and 13 bases had no gene match. The CDR3 sequence is 15 residues long. Germline loops: CDR1 SGHTA, CDR2 FQGNSA. The CDR3 nucleotides read TGTGCCAGCAGCTTAGTCAGCGGGAAGCCTGGGGAGCAGTACTTC. As protein: CASSLVSGKPGEQYF. Filled out from reference TRBV7-2 and TRBJ2-5, the complete variable domain reads GAGVSQSPSNKVTEKGKDVELRCDPISGHTALYWYRQSLGQGLEFLIYFQGNSAPDKSGLPSDRFSAERTGGSVSTLTIQRTQQEDSAVYLCASSLVSGKPGEQYFGPGTRLLVL.